A selection of T cell receptor beta chains follows, all from one sample in a study of cytomegalovirus exposure and HLA in healthy donors. Using immunoSEQ multiplex PCR, the repertoire was profiled, and TCRdb retains in-frame clones only, with some absent. The data contain around 99,000 clones, 82% of them singletons. The sample was PBMCs. These receptors were obtained from a man between 25 and 39 years old in good health and CMV-seropositive. Both conserved end residues are trimmed from each CDR3.

j_call v_call cdr3_aa
TRBJ2-3 TRBV20-1 SVGRTQY
TRBJ2-7 TRBV25-1 ASSERTGTYEQY
TRBJ1-5 TRBV30 AWSKGLEQPQH
TRBJ2-7 TRBV7-9 ASVGASYEQY
TRBJ1-4 TRBV6-5 ATKTGTHREKLF
TRBJ2-3 TRBV6-1 ASMEGGDTDTQY
. TRBV7-9 ASSSFIYEQY
TRBJ1-4 TRBV5-1 ASSPGTGRRSANEKLF
TRBJ1-6 TRBV10-2 ASSESTGVTPLH
TRBJ2-7 TRBV9 ASSVYGLPGEQY
TRBJ2-2 TRBV7-6 ASSLPGVRGSAGELF
TRBJ1-5 TRBV2 ASLREEGSQPQH
TRBJ1-5 TRBV18 ASSPRRDNQPQH
TRBJ1-5 TRBV2 ASSEASENQPQH
TRBJ2-3 TRBV7-9 SSSLQGTDTQY
TRBJ2-1 TRBV2 ATTGTRAPNEQF
TRBJ2-7 TRBV4-1 ASSRGTPSYEQY
TRBJ1-2 TRBV30 AWSNNYGYT
TRBJ1-1 TRBV27 ASRTRDTRAPEMNTEAF
TRBJ2-1 TRBV9 ASSPRSGGPSYNEQF
TRBJ1-5 TRBV6-1 ASTVGRWSNQPQH
TRBJ1-4 TRBV9 ASSRQGYAANEKLF
TRBJ1-5 TRBV30 AWSVREDQPQH
TRBJ1-6 TRBV11-2 ASSSFTGQGLSYNSPLH
TRBJ1-2 TRBV10-3 AISGQGYGYT
TRBJ2-5 TRBV6-6 ASTFSGNQETQY
TRBJ2-5 TRBV5-1 ASSLGAGGPQETQY
TRBJ1-2 TRBV19 ASGGSLYGYT
TRBJ1-3 TRBV2 ASSEGQIGNTIY
TRBJ2-3 TRBV5-1 ASSLGQGADTQY
TRBJ2-5 TRBV2 ASTGGGLGETQY
TRBJ1-6 TRBV5-4 ASRSGQGSSYNSPLH
TRBJ1-1 TRBV6-1 ASSMQGRVTEAF
TRBJ2-7 TRBV9 ASSRDSYEQY
TRBJ2-2 TRBV6-4 ASSESGGAIGELF
TRBJ1-1 TRBV11-2 ASKYQTANTEAF
TRBJ1-1 TRBV30 AWSVSPGTEAF
TRBJ2-3 TRBV6-1 ASSDIFRADTQY
TRBJ1-3 TRBV6-5 ASRRGQNGNTIY
TRBJ1-3 TRBV18 ASSPTGQGSYDAVIY
TRBJ1-2 TRBV4-1 ASSQLITGTYGYT
TRBJ1-2 TRBV11-2 ASSLTTGLAFNGYT
TRBJ1-3 TRBV6-5 ASKDRFNGNTIY
TRBJ1-1 TRBV27 ASRPDRDYTEAF
TRBJ1-2 TRBV7-9 AGGTGYTNYGYT
TRBJ1-4 TRBV4-1 ASSQAGGFATNEKLF
TRBJ2-7 TRBV7-8 ASSLAAQRRNEQY
TRBJ1-2 TRBV19 ASSISGNYGYT
TRBJ1-1 TRBV7-9 ASSLGGRGDTEAF
TRBJ2-1 TRBV15 ATSRDSRQDNEQF
TRBJ2-3 TRBV7-6 ASTPRGTTAPAQY
TRBJ2-5 TRBV7-9 ASSPRTGLQETQY